A single TCR beta chain is shown here with its context. The sample originates from a study of technical replicates of blood from a handful of donors. The repertoire was sequenced with immunoSEQ multiplex PCR; TCRdb's copy has only in-frame clones and lacks some. The sample has about 83,000 clones, about 92% seen once; the top ten hold 0.25%. The V end was cut by 3 bases, the J end by 7 bases, with 10 bases between. CDR1 is MNHEY, CDR2 SMNVEV, per germline (reference sequence). The CDR3 is 13 amino acids. The rearrangement links TRBV27 to TRBJ1-5; perhaps TRBD1 as D (5 bases). Sequenced input: T cells isolated from PBMCs. The source is a human donor in good health. The CDR3 DNA follows: TGTGCCAGCAGTTTTCAGGGATTACAGCCCCAGCATTTT. It translates to CASSFQGLQPQHF.